One and the same sample provided the 15 T cell receptor beta chains below, sequenced in a study of T cells after yellow fever vaccination. TCRdb analysed the 5' RACE reads with MiXCR anew, one entry per CDR3 protein. The data contain a few hundred thousand distinct CDR3 sequences, roughly 6.8% of them singletons. The sequencing here drew on PBMCs, taken around 45 days after the first yellow fever vaccination. The source is a man younger than 35 who received the YFV17D yellow fever vaccine.

This clonotype was seen a few times. J is TRBJ2-3 and V is TRBV6-5; 9 bases align to TRBD2. The trim removed 0 bases at V and 3 bases at J, leaving 10 bases unmatched. The CDR3 spans 18 residues. Germline assignment: CDR1 MNHEY and CDR2 SVGAGI. The CDR3 nucleotides are TGTGCCAGCAGTTACTCGATAAGAGCGGGGGGTATTACAGATACGCAGTATTTT. This encodes CASSYSIRAGGITDTQYF.

The rearrangement joins TRBV20-1 to TRBJ2-3; a possible D gene is TRBD2 (7 bases). Germline CDR1 reads DFQATT; CDR2 reads SNEGSKA (reference sequence). V dropped 5 bases and J dropped 7 bases, with 13 bases sitting between them. The CDR3 extends over 12 amino acids. The CDR3 region is CSAGEGVHTQYF. CDR3 sequence (DNA): TGCAGTGCTGGGGAGGGGGTTCATACGCAGTATTTT.

The sample holds a few counts of this clonotype. V usage is TRBV12-3 or TRBV12-4 and J usage is TRBJ1-6; no reliable D call. The CDR3 extends over 11 amino acids. Trimming pared 8 bases from V and 10 bases from J, leaving 9 bases between. The CDR3 is CASGSYSPLHF. The DNA of the CDR3 is TGTGCCAGCGGGAGTTACTCACCCCTCCACTTT.

This clonotype has more than one count but fewer than ten. The V and J genes are TRBV7-3 and TRBJ2-4; 9 positions match TRBD1. V lost 5 bases, J lost 0 bases, and 11 bases stayed unmatched. The CDR3 runs 18 residues. Germline V gene sequence: CDR1 SGHTA, CDR2 FQGTGA. In nucleotides, the CDR3 is TGTGCCAGCAGCGTTGGGGACAGGGCGACACTAGCCAAAAACATTCAGTACTTC. As protein: CASSVGDRATLAKNIQYF.

This clonotype has a handful of counts. The chain links TRBV9 to TRBJ2-3, with D uncertain. The germline gives CDR1 SGDLS, CDR2 YYNGEE. The CDR3 contains 14 residues. V lost 0 bases and J 6 bases, leaving 11 bases between the germline ends. The CDR3 coding sequence is TGTGCCAGCAGCGTAGACCTCGAACTGGATACGCAGTATTTT. It yields the protein CASSVDLELDTQYF.

This rearrangement joins TRBV5-1 to TRBJ2-5; D may match TRBD1 or TRBD2 (5 bases each). Germline CDR1 reads SGHRS; CDR2 reads YFSETQ. With 2 bases removed from V and 2 bases from J, the gap between germline ends came to 10 bases. The CDR3 spans 14 residues. The CDR3 DNA sequence: TGCGCCAGCAGCTTTATGGGACCACAAGAGACCCAGTACTTC. Amino acid sequence: CASSFMGPQETQYF.

In this sample, this clonotype turned up many times. The chain is built from TRBV6-5 and TRBJ2-7, with 8 positions matching TRBD2. The CDR3 runs 12 residues. The ends lost 6 bases at V and 8 bases at J; junction bases unmatched: 6. Germline V gene sequence: CDR1 MNHEY, CDR2 SVGAGI. The CDR3 DNA follows: TGTGCCAGCAGCCGGGGGGGGGAAAAGCAGTACTTC. As protein: CASSRGGEKQYF.

The chain joins TRBV5-6 to TRBJ2-7; 7 bases match TRBD1. The CDR3 contains 15 residues. CDR1 SGHDT and CDR2 YYEEEE come from the germline V gene. The V segment lost 4 bases and the J segment 2 bases; nucleotides outside the gene matches: 9. CDR3: CASSITGDLPYEQYV. As DNA, the CDR3 is TGTGCCAGCAGCATAACAGGGGATCTACCCTACGAGCAGTACGTC.

This chain links TRBV28 with TRBJ2-5, with 7 nucleotides matching TRBD2. The CDR3 totals 15 residues. The germline V gene has CDR1 MDHEN and CDR2 SYDVKM. V lost 2 bases to trimming and J lost 5 bases; unmatched junction nucleotides: 8. In DNA form, the CDR3 reads TGTGCCAGCAGTTTAGCAGCGGGGAGTATGGAGACCCAGTACTTC. It encodes CASSLAAGSMETQYF.

The chain links TRBV6-2 or TRBV6-3 to TRBJ1-2; a weak D match, TRBD1 (5 bases). The CDR3 length is 15 residues. Between the trimmed V and J ends, which lost 4 bases and 6 bases, there was a span of 18 bases. CDR1 is MNHEY and CDR2 is SVGEGT in the germline V gene. CDR3: CASSSNLRGANGYTF. In nucleotides, the CDR3 is TGTGCCAGCAGTTCCAACCTTAGGGGAGCTAATGGCTACACCTTC.

This clonotype was picked up a small number of times. The CDR3 end shows no conserved phenylalanine or tryptophan, and so a read error is likely. The chain employs TRBV5-1 and TRBJ2-3; 10 positions match TRBD2. Germline V gives CDR1 SGHRS, CDR2 YFSETQ. The CDR3 spans 16 residues. V lost 0 bases and J lost 3; bases outside the gene matches: 4. The CDR3 bases are TGCGCCAGCAGCTTGGTAGCGGGGGGCCTAACAGATACGCAGTATATT. As protein: CASSLVAGGLTDTQYI.

In its sample, this clonotype was seen a few times. This rearrangement joins TRBV7-2 to TRBJ1-5; 8 bases are a match to TRBD1. Germline V CDR1 and CDR2: SGHTA, FQGNSA. V was pared by 4 bases and J by 7 bases, with 9 bases of the junction left unmatched. CDR3 length equals 15 residues. The CDR3 coding sequence is TGTGCCAGCAGCTCGACGACAGGGGCAGGCCAGCCCCAGCATTTT. Its translation: CASSSTTGAGQPQHF.

This chain joins TRBV7-6 and TRBJ2-1; 8 nucleotides align to TRBD1. In germline, CDR1 is SGHVS, CDR2 FNYEAQ. The CDR3 runs to 15 residues. The V segment lost 2 bases and the J segment 10 bases; nucleotides outside the gene matches: 10. CDR3 in amino acids: CASSLTGGGIIEQFF. CDR3 sequence (DNA): TGTGCCAGCAGCTTAACAGGGGGAGGAATAATAGAGCAGTTCTTC. The full variable domain, rest sourced from reference TRBV7-6 and TRBJ2-1, is GAGVSQSPRYKVTKRGQDVALRCDPISGHVSLYWYRQALGQGPEFLTYFNYEAQQDKSGLPNDRFSAERPEGSISTLTIQRTEQRDSAMYRCASSLTGGGIIEQFFGPGTRLTVL.

The V call is TRBV7-8, the J call TRBJ2-5; TRBD2 agrees at 8 bases. Trimming at V came to 4 bases and at J to 2 bases, leaving 12 bases not matched to a gene. In germline, CDR1 is SGHVS, CDR2 FQNEAQ. The CDR3 totals 17 residues. The CDR3 DNA reads as TGTGCCAGCAGCTATCTCTCGGGGGGGCACAGTCAAGAGACCCAGTACTTC. As protein: CASSYLSGGHSQETQYF.

This clonotype was seen many times. V and J are TRBV9 and TRBJ1-4; a possible D gene is TRBD1 (5 bases). The V and J ends lost 1 base and 8 bases respectively, with 15 bases between them. Germline assignment: CDR1 SGDLS and CDR2 YYNGEE. The CDR3 contains 15 residues. The CDR3 nucleotides read TGTGCCAGCAGCGTATCCGGGGACTATGGAGAAAAACTGTTTTTT. Encoded protein: CASSVSGDYGEKLFF.